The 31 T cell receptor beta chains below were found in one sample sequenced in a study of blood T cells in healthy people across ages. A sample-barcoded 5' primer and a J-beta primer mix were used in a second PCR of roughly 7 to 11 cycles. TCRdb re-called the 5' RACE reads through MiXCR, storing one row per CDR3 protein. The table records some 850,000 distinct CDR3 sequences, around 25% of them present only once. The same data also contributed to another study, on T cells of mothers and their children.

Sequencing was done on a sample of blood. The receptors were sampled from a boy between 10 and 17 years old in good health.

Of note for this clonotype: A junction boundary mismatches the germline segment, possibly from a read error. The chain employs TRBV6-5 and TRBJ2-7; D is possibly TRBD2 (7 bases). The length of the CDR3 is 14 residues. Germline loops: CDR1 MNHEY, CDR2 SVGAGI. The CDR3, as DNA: TGTGCCAGCTGTTATCAGGGGAGGGGAACGGAGCAGTACTTC. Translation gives CASCYQGRGTEQYF.

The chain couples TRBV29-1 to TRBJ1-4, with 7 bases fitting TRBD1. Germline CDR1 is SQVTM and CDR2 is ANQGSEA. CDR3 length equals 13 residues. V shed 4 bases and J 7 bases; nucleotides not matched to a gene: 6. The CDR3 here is CSVGVTGFEKLFF. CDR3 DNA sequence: TGCAGCGTTGGGGTGACAGGGTTTGAAAAACTGTTTTTT.

CDR3 in amino acids: CASSIQGGGNIQYF. CDR3 nucleotides: TGTGCCAGTAGTATTCAGGGAGGGGGAAACATTCAGTACTTC. V is TRBV19 and J is TRBJ2-4, with D perhaps TRBD2 (7 bases). Germline V gene sequence: CDR1 LNHDA, CDR2 SQIVND (reference sequence). Trimming cost V 3 bases and J 6 bases, with 12 bases left between them. The CDR3 has 14 amino acids. Filled out from reference TRBV19 and TRBJ2-4, the complete variable domain reads DGGITQSPKYLFRKEGQNVTLSCEQNLNHDAMYWYRQDPGQGLRLIYYSQIVNDFQKGDIAEGYSVSREKKESFPLTVTSAQKNPTAFYLCASSIQGGGNIQYFGAGTRLSVL.

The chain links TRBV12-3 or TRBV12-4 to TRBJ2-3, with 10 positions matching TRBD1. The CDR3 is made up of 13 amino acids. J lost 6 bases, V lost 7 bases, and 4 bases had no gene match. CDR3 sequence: CASNGQGEDTQYF. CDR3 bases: TGTGCCAGCAACGGACAGGGGGAGGATACGCAGTATTTT.

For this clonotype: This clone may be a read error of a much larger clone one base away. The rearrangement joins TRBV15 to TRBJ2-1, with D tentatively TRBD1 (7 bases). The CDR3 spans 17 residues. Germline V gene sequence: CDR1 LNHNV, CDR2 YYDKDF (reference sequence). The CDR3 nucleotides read TGTGCCACCAGCAGAGATCAAGGAGGGGGCCGGGACAATGAGCAGATCTTC. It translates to CATSRDQGGGRDNEQIF.

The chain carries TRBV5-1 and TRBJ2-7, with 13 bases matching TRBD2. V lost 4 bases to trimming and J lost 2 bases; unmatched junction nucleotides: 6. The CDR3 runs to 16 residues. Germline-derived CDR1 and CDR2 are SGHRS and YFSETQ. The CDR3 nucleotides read TGCGCCAGCAGCAAAACGACTAGCGGGGGGCCCTACGAGCAGTACTTC. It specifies CASSKTTSGGPYEQYF.

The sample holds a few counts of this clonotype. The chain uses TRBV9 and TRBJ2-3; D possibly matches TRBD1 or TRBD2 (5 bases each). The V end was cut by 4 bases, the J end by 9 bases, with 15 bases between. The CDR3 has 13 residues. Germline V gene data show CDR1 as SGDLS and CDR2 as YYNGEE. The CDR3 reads CASSSLPGTTQYF. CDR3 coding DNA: TGTGCCAGCAGCAGTCTTCCCGGGACCACGCAGTATTTT.

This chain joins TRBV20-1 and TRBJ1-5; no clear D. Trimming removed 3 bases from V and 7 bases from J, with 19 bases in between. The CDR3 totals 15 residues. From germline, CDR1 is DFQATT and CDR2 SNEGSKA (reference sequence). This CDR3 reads CSASPPGIRRQPQHF. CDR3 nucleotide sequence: TGCAGTGCTAGCCCCCCGGGAATTCGACGGCAGCCCCAGCATTTT.

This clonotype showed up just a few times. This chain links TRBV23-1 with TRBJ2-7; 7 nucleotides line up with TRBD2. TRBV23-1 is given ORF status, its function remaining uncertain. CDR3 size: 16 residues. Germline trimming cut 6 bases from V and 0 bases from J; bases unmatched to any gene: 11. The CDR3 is CASRNGGRSSSYEQYF. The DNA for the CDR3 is TGCGCCAGCAGAAACGGGGGGAGATCAAGCTCCTACGAGCAGTACTTC.

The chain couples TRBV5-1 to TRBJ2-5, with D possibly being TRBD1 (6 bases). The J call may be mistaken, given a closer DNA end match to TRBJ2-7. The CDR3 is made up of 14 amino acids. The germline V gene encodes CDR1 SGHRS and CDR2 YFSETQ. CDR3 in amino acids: CASSPRQESYEQYF. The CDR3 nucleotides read TGCGCCAGCAGCCCACGACAGGAGTCCTACGAGCAGTACTTC.

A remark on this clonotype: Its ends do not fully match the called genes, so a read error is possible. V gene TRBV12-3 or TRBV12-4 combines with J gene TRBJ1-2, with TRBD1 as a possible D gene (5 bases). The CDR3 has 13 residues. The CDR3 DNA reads TGTGCTAGCAAAGCGGGGGGGGAGCTCGGCTACACCTTC. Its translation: CASKAGGELGYTF.

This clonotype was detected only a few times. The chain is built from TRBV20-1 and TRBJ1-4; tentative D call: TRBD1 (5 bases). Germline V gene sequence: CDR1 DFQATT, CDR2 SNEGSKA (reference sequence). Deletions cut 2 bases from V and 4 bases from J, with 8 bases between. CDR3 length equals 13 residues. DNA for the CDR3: TGCAGTGCTAGAAGGGGACTTAATGAAAAACTGTTTTTT. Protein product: CSARRGLNEKLFF.

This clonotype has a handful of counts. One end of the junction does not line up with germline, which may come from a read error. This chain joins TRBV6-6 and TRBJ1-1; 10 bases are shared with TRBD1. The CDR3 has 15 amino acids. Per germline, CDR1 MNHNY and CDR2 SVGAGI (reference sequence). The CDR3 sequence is CASSYGTGVKTEAFF. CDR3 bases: TGTGCCAGCAGTTACGGGACAGGGGTGAAAACTGAAGCTTTCTTT.

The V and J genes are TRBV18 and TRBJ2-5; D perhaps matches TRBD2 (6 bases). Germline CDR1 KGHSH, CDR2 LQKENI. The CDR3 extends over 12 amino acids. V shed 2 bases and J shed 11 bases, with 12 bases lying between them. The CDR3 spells CASSPVTGEQYF. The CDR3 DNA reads TGTGCCAGCTCACCAGTGACGGGGGAGCAGTACTTC. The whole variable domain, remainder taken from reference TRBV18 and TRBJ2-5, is NAGVMQNPRHLVRRRGQEARLRCSPMKGHSHVYWYRQLPEEGLKFMVYLQKENIIDESGMPKERFSAEFPKEGPSILRIQQVVRGDSAAYFCASSPVTGEQYFGPGTRLLVL.

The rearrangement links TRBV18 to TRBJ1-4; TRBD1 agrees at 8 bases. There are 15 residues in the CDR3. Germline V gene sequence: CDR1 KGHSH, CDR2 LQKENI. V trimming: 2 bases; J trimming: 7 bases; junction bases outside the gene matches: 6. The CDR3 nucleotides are TGTGCCAGCTCACCATTACCGGGACAGGCTGAAAAACTGTTTTTT. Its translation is CASSPLPGQAEKLFF.

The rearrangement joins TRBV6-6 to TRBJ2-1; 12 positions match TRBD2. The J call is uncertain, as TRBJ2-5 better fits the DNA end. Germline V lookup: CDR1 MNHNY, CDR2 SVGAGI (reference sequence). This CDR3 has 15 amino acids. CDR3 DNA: TGTGCCAGCAGTGCCGGACTAGCGGGGCTTGAGACCCAGTACTTC. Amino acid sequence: CASSAGLAGLETQYF.

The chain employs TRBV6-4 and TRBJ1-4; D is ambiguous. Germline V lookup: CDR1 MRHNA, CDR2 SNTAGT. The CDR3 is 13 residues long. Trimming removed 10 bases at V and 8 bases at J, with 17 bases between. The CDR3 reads CATSRRIGEKLFF. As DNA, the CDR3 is TGTGCCACCTCCCGCCGGATAGGAGAAAAACTGTTTTTT.

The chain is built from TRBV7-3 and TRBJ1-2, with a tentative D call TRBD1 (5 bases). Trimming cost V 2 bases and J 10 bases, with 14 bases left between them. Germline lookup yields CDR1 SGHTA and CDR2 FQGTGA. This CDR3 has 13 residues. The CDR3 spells CASSLSQGRNYTF. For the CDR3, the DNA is TGTGCCAGCAGCTTATCCCAGGGCCGTAACTACACCTTC.

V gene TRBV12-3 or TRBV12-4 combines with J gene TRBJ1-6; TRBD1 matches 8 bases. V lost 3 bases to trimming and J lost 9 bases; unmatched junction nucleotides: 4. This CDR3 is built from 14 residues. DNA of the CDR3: TGTGCCAGCAGTTTTACAGGGGGAAGTTCACCCCTCCACTTT. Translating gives CASSFTGGSSPLHF.

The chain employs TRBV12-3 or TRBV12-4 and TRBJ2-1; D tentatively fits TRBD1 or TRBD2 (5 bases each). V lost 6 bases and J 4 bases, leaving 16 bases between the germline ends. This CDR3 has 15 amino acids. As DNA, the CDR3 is TGTGCCAGCAGCCTAGGGACGTCCACATACAATGAGCAGTTCTTC. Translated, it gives CASSLGTSTYNEQFF.

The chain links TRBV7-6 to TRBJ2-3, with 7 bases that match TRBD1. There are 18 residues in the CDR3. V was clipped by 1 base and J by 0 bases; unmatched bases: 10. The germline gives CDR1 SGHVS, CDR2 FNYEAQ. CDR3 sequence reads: CASSLDHFGRGSTDTQYF. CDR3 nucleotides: TGTGCCAGCAGCTTAGATCATTTCGGCAGGGGGAGCACAGATACGCAGTATTTT.

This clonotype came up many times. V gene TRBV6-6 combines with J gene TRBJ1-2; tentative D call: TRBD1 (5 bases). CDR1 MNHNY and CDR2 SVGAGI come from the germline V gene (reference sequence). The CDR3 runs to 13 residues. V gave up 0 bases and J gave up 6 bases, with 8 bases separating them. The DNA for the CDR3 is TGTGCCAGCAGTTACTCTCCCAGGGATGGCTACACCTTC. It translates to CASSYSPRDGYTF.

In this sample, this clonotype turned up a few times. CDR3 residues: CASSIPRGTQYF. The CDR3 DNA is TGTGCCAGCAGCATACCTAGGGGGACCCAGTACTTC. V gene TRBV7-8 combines with J gene TRBJ2-7; D perhaps matches TRBD1 (5 bases). The J call may be in error: the DNA end matches TRBJ2-5 better. The CDR3 consists of 12 residues. Germline CDR1 is SGHVS and CDR2 is FQNEAQ.

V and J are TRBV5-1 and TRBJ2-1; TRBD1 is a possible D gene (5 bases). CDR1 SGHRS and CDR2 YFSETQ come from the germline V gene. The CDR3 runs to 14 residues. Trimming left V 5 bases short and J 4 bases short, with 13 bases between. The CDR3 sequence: CASSVQGKYNEQFF. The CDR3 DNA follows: TGCGCCAGCAGTGTCCAGGGAAAATACAATGAGCAGTTCTTC.

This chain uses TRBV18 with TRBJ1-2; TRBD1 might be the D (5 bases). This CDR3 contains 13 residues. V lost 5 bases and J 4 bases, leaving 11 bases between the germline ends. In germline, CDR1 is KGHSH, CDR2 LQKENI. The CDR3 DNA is TGTGCCAGCTCAGTGGGGCAGCTCTATGGCTACACCTTC. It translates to CASSVGQLYGYTF.

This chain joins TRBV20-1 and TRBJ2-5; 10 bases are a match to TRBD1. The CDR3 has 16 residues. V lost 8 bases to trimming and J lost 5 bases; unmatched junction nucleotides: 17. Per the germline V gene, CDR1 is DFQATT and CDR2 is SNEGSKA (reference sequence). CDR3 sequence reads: CSFSTGGEYLRETQYF. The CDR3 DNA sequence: TGCAGTTTCTCGACAGGGGGCGAATATCTTAGGGAGACCCAGTACTTC.

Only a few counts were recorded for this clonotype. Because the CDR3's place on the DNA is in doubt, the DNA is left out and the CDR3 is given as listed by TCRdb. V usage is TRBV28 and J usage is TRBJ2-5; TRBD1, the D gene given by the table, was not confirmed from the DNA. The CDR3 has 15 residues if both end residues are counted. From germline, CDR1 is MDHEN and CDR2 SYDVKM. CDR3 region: CASSSAPGQGETQYF.

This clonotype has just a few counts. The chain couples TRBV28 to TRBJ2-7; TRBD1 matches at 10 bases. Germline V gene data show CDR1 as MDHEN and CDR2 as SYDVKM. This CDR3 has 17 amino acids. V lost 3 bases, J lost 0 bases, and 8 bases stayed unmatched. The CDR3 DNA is TGTGCCAGCAGTTTCTCCGCCGGGACAGGGGTCTCCTACGAGCAGTACTTC. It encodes CASSFSAGTGVSYEQYF.

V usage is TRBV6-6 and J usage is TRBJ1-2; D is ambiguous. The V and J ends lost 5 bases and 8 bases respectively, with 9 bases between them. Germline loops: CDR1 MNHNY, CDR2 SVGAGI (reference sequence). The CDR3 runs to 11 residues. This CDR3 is CASSTRKGYTF. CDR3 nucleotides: TGTGCCAGCAGTACCCGAAAGGGCTACACCTTC.

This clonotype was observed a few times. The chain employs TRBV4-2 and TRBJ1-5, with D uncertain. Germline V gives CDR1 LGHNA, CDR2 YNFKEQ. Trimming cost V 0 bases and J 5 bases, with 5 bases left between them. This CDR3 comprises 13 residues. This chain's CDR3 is CASSQDWDQPQHF. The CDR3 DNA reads TGTGCCAGCAGCCAAGACTGGGATCAGCCCCAGCATTTT.

CDR3 sequence (DNA): TGCAGCGTTGATGAGGGGGGCGGACAGCCCCAGCATTTT. Residues: CSVDEGGGQPQHF. The chain combines TRBV29-1 with TRBJ1-5, with D possibly matching TRBD1 (6 bases). CDR3 size: 13 residues. Germline CDR1 and CDR2: SQVTM and ANQGSEA. The V and J ends lost 3 bases and 7 bases respectively, with 13 bases between them.